A selection of T cell receptor beta chains follows, all from one sample in a study of breast tumors, draining lymph nodes, adjacent tissues. TCRdb re-called the multiplex PCR reads with MiXCR, one entry per CDR3 protein. The sample has 70,000 or so distinct CDR3 sequences, 43% seen once. Sequences were obtained from breast tumor tissue. These receptors came from a female donor with breast cancer. Some clones in this sample may be carry-over from other donors' samples. The CDR3 runs from the conserved cysteine through the conserved F or W. Each record gives: clone size, J gene, D gene, V gene, CDR3 protein, CDR3 DNA. A D gene is named only where the DNA matches it firmly. Clone size is given for some rows only: seen once, a few or many times, or a class if the clone is expanded.

clone size: NA; J gene: TRBJ2-5; D gene: TRBD1; V gene: TRBV19; CDR3 protein: CASSTLTGQGQETQYF; CDR3 DNA: TGCGCCAGTAGTACTTTGACAGGGCAAGGCCAAGAGACCCAGTACTTC
clone size: NA; J gene: TRBJ1-5; D gene: TRBD1; V gene: TRBV12-3/TRBV12-4; CDR3 protein: CASSYTGTGPNQPQHF; CDR3 DNA: TGTGCCAGCAGTTACACCGGGACAGGGCCCAATCAGCCCCAGCATTTT
clone size: NA; J gene: TRBJ1-2; D gene: TRBD1; V gene: TRBV9; CDR3 protein: CASSAGTGENGYTF; CDR3 DNA: TGTGCCAGCAGCGCCGGGACAGGGGAGAATGGCTACACCTTC
clone size: many; J gene: TRBJ1-1; D gene: NA; V gene: TRBV29-1; CDR3 protein: CSVGTSNTEAFF; CDR3 DNA: TGCAGCGTAGGGACATCGAACACTGAAGCTTTCTTT
clone size: few; J gene: TRBJ1-4; D gene: NA; V gene: TRBV28; CDR3 protein: CASSELAGANEKLFF; CDR3 DNA: TGTGCCAGCAGTGAACTGGCGGGGGCTAATGAAAAACTGTTTTTT
clone size: many; J gene: TRBJ2-1; D gene: TRBD2; V gene: TRBV6-6; CDR3 protein: CASSLRTSGAPYNEQFF; CDR3 DNA: TGTGCCAGCAGTTTGCGGACTAGCGGGGCCCCCTACAATGAGCAGTTCTTC
clone size: NA; J gene: TRBJ2-3; D gene: NA; V gene: TRBV6-6; CDR3 protein: CASSSEDTQYF; CDR3 DNA: TGTGCCAGCAGTTCCGAAGATACGCAGTATTTT
clone size: many; J gene: TRBJ2-7; D gene: NA; V gene: TRBV20-1; CDR3 protein: CSASSPGLLPYEQYF; CDR3 DNA: TGCAGTGCTAGTTCGCCAGGGTTACTTCCTTACGAGCAGTACTTC
clone size: NA; J gene: TRBJ1-5; D gene: TRBD1; V gene: TRBV20-1; CDR3 protein: CSARGGTGGGQPQHF; CDR3 DNA: TGCAGTGCTAGAGGTGGGACAGGGGGCGGTCAGCCCCAGCATTTT
clone size: few; J gene: TRBJ1-1; D gene: NA; V gene: TRBV12-3/TRBV12-4; CDR3 protein: CASSLARFGTEAFF; CDR3 DNA: TGTGCCAGCAGTTTAGCCAGGTTTGGCACTGAAGCTTTCTTT
clone size: many; J gene: TRBJ2-5; D gene: TRBD2; V gene: TRBV7-9; CDR3 protein: CASSLGEGTSGAETQYF; CDR3 DNA: TGTGCCAGCAGCTTAGGGGAAGGGACTAGCGGGGCAGAGACCCAGTACTTC
clone size: once; J gene: TRBJ1-4; D gene: NA; V gene: TRBV7-9; CDR3 protein: CASSSRRTRNEKLFF; CDR3 DNA: TGTGCCAGCAGCTCGCGAAGGACTCGTAATGAAAAACTGTTTTTT
clone size: many; J gene: TRBJ1-5; D gene: NA; V gene: TRBV19; CDR3 protein: CASDGPLNQPQHF; CDR3 DNA: TGTGCCAGTGACGGTCCTCTTAATCAGCCCCAGCATTTT
clone size: NA; J gene: TRBJ1-6; D gene: TRBD1; V gene: TRBV12-3/TRBV12-4; CDR3 protein: CASSSGTGVGSPLHF; CDR3 DNA: TGTGCCAGCAGTTCCGGGACAGGGGTTGGCTCACCCCTCCACTTT
clone size: NA; J gene: TRBJ1-4; D gene: NA; V gene: TRBV10-1; CDR3 protein: CASSESPDPGLFF; CDR3 DNA: TGCGCCAGCAGTGAGTCGCCAGACCCCGGACTGTTTTTT
clone size: many; J gene: TRBJ1-2; D gene: NA; V gene: TRBV6-2/TRBV6-3; CDR3 protein: CASSYRLYYGYTF; CDR3 DNA: TGTGCCAGCAGTTACAGACTCTACTATGGCTACACCTTC
clone size: NA; J gene: TRBJ2-6; D gene: TRBD2; V gene: TRBV20-1; CDR3 protein: CSARDREGTGANVLTF; CDR3 DNA: TGCAGTGCTAGAGATCGGGAGGGGACTGGGGCCAACGTCCTGACTTTC
clone size: many; J gene: TRBJ2-5; D gene: NA; V gene: TRBV2; CDR3 protein: CASSADSLETQYF; CDR3 DNA: TGTGCCAGCAGTGCGGACAGTCTAGAGACCCAGTACTTC
clone size: NA; J gene: TRBJ2-7; D gene: NA; V gene: TRBV20-1; CDR3 protein: CSALNRGATYEQYF; CDR3 DNA: TGCAGTGCACTTAACCGGGGGGCAACCTACGAGCAGTACTTC
clone size: NA; J gene: TRBJ2-2; D gene: TRBD1; V gene: TRBV9; CDR3 protein: CASSSSQTRQGGAGELFF; CDR3 DNA: TGTGCCAGCAGCAGCAGCCAAACGCGACAGGGGGGGGCCGGGGAGCTGTTTTTT
clone size: many; J gene: TRBJ2-7; D gene: NA; V gene: TRBV7-3; CDR3 protein: CASSSPSTLLAYEQYF; CDR3 DNA: TGTGCCAGCAGCTCCCCCAGCACCTTACTTGCCTACGAGCAGTACTTC
clone size: many; J gene: TRBJ1-2; D gene: NA; V gene: TRBV19; CDR3 protein: CASSIWGYGYTF; CDR3 DNA: TGTGCCAGTAGTATTTGGGGATATGGCTACACCTTC
clone size: many; J gene: TRBJ2-5; D gene: TRBD1; V gene: TRBV6-6; CDR3 protein: CASSHSLLSGTEETQYF; CDR3 DNA: TGTGCCAGCAGTCACTCCCTCCTCTCCGGGACAGAAGAGACCCAGTACTTC
clone size: many; J gene: TRBJ2-1; D gene: TRBD2; V gene: TRBV10-3; CDR3 protein: CAAMAGLALHEQFF; CDR3 DNA: TGTGCCGCCATGGCTGGACTAGCTCTTCATGAGCAGTTCTTC
clone size: NA; J gene: TRBJ1-6; D gene: NA; V gene: TRBV20-1; CDR3 protein: CSARRNEQITSPLHF; CDR3 DNA: TGCAGTGCTAGACGTAATGAGCAGATTACTTCGCCCCTCCATTTT
clone size: many; J gene: TRBJ1-6; D gene: NA; V gene: TRBV2; CDR3 protein: CASSRQVNNSPLHF; CDR3 DNA: TGTGCCAGCAGTAGACAGGTGAATAATTCACCCCTCCACTTT
clone size: many; J gene: TRBJ1-6; D gene: NA; V gene: TRBV10-1; CDR3 protein: CASKGEYYNSPLHF; CDR3 DNA: TGCGCCAGCAAAGGGGAATACTATAATTCACCCCTCCACTTT
clone size: once; J gene: TRBJ2-2; D gene: TRBD2; V gene: TRBV15; CDR3 protein: CATSREPASGYTVELFF; CDR3 DNA: TGTGCCACCAGCAGAGAACCGGCTAGCGGCTACACCGTGGAGCTGTTTTTT
clone size: NA; J gene: TRBJ1-1; D gene: TRBD1; V gene: TRBV9; CDR3 protein: CASSVAPGGTEAFF; CDR3 DNA: TGTGCCAGCAGCGTAGCCCCAGGGGGCACTGAAGCTTTCTTT
clone size: many; J gene: TRBJ2-7; D gene: NA; V gene: TRBV14; CDR3 protein: CASSQGQADSYEQYF; CDR3 DNA: TGTGCCAGCAGCCAAGGACAGGCGGATTCCTACGAGCAGTACTTC
clone size: NA; J gene: TRBJ1-4; D gene: NA; V gene: TRBV6-6; CDR3 protein: CASSPTRTNEKLFF; CDR3 DNA: TGTGCCAGCAGCCCCACTAGGACTAATGAAAAACTGTTTTTT
clone size: many; J gene: TRBJ2-1; D gene: TRBD1; V gene: TRBV5-8; CDR3 protein: CAGTTGGPYNEQFF; CDR3 DNA: TGTGCCGGGACTACAGGGGGCCCTTACAATGAGCAGTTCTTC
clone size: many; J gene: TRBJ1-5; D gene: NA; V gene: TRBV20-1; CDR3 protein: CSARDSKTLRNQPQHF; CDR3 DNA: TGCAGTGCTAGAGACAGTAAGACCCTTCGGAATCAGCCCCAGCATTTT
clone size: NA; J gene: TRBJ2-2; D gene: TRBD2; V gene: TRBV20-1; CDR3 protein: CSVERTSASREQFF; CDR3 DNA: TGCAGTGTTGAGCGGACTAGCGCGTCTCGGGAGCAGTTTTTT
clone size: NA; J gene: TRBJ2-7; D gene: NA; V gene: TRBV7-6; CDR3 protein: CASSWVGTEQYF; CDR3 DNA: TGTGCCAGCAGCTGGGTCGGGACTGAGCAGTACTTC
clone size: many; J gene: TRBJ1-6; D gene: NA; V gene: TRBV27; CDR3 protein: CASSFHNSPLHF; CDR3 DNA: TGTGCCAGCAGTTTTCACAATTCACCCCTCCACTTT
clone size: NA; J gene: TRBJ2-3; D gene: TRBD2; V gene: TRBV3-1; CDR3 protein: CASSLGLAALNNEQYF; CDR3 DNA: TGTGCCAGCAGCCTGGGACTAGCGGCCTTGAACAATGAGCAGTATTTT
clone size: once; J gene: TRBJ2-3; D gene: NA; V gene: TRBV19; CDR3 protein: CAGCIRSSDTQYF; CDR3 DNA: TGTGCCGGTTGTATAAGGAGCTCAGATACGCAGTATTTT
clone size: NA; J gene: TRBJ1-3; D gene: NA; V gene: TRBV29-1; CDR3 protein: CSLAPDNRNTIYF; CDR3 DNA: TGCAGCTTGGCCCCCGACAATCGAAACACCATATATTTT
clone size: few; J gene: TRBJ2-4; D gene: NA; V gene: TRBV3-1; CDR3 protein: CASSQQGYIQYF; CDR3 DNA: TGTGCCAGCAGCCAGCAGGGTTACATTCAGTACTTC
clone size: many; J gene: TRBJ1-4; D gene: NA; V gene: TRBV12-3/TRBV12-4; CDR3 protein: CASSFGTAPGEKLFF; CDR3 DNA: TGTGCCAGCAGTTTCGGGACGGCTCCAGGAGAAAAACTGTTTTTT
clone size: many; J gene: TRBJ1-3; D gene: NA; V gene: TRBV7-6; CDR3 protein: CASSAGSGHYPGNTIYF; CDR3 DNA: TGTGCCAGCAGCGCAGGCAGCGGACATTATCCTGGAAACACCATATATTTT
clone size: few; J gene: TRBJ2-1; D gene: TRBD2; V gene: TRBV4-2; CDR3 protein: CASRPSQGFAGGPPNEQFF; CDR3 DNA: TGTGCCAGCAGACCCAGCCAAGGATTTGCGGGAGGGCCCCCCAATGAGCAGTTCTTC
clone size: NA; J gene: TRBJ1-4; D gene: NA; V gene: TRBV27; CDR3 protein: CASSLRQTRNEKLFF; CDR3 DNA: TGTGCCAGCAGTTTAAGACAGACACGAAATGAAAAACTGTTTTTT
clone size: NA; J gene: TRBJ2-7; D gene: TRBD1; V gene: TRBV10-3; CDR3 protein: CAIGDRGVGGSYEQYF; CDR3 DNA: TGTGCCATCGGGGACAGGGGGGTCGGGGGCTCCTACGAGCAGTACTTC
clone size: many; J gene: TRBJ1-4; D gene: NA; V gene: TRBV20-1; CDR3 protein: CSARVRGKGEKLFF; CDR3 DNA: TGCAGTGCTAGAGTTCGGGGGAAAGGTGAAAAACTGTTTTTT
clone size: few; J gene: TRBJ2-2; D gene: NA; V gene: TRBV12-3/TRBV12-4; CDR3 protein: CASRTGELFF; CDR3 DNA: TGTGCCAGCAGAACAGGGGAGCTGTTTTTT
clone size: many; J gene: TRBJ2-1; D gene: TRBD2; V gene: TRBV5-5; CDR3 protein: CASSLDWRGLALNEQFF; CDR3 DNA: TGTGCCAGCAGCTTGGACTGGAGGGGACTAGCCCTCAATGAGCAGTTCTTC
clone size: once; J gene: TRBJ1-5; D gene: TRBD1; V gene: TRBV7-2; CDR3 protein: CASSPGGGTGHQPQHF; CDR3 DNA: TGTGCCAGCAGTCCAGGGGGTGGGACAGGGCATCAGCCCCAGCATTTT
clone size: many; J gene: TRBJ2-7; D gene: NA; V gene: TRBV6-1; CDR3 protein: CASSQPGHASYEQYF; CDR3 DNA: TGTGCCAGCAGTCAACCGGGACACGCTTCCTACGAGCAGTACTTC
clone size: many; J gene: TRBJ2-3; D gene: TRBD1; V gene: TRBV9; CDR3 protein: CASSVSGTGVTDTQYF; CDR3 DNA: TGTGCCAGCAGCGTCTCCGGGACAGGGGTAACAGATACGCAGTATTTT
clone size: many; J gene: TRBJ1-2; D gene: NA; V gene: TRBV9; CDR3 protein: CASSPRDTEWGYTF; CDR3 DNA: TGTGCCAGCAGCCCGAGGGACACTGAATGGGGCTACACCTTC
clone size: NA; J gene: TRBJ1-5; D gene: NA; V gene: TRBV27; CDR3 protein: CASSLYSSGHSNQPQHF; CDR3 DNA: TGTGCCAGCAGTTTATATAGTTCAGGCCATAGCAATCAGCCCCAGCATTTT
clone size: NA; J gene: TRBJ2-3; D gene: NA; V gene: TRBV11-1; CDR3 protein: CASSSRTDTQYF; CDR3 DNA: TGTGCCAGCAGCTCTCGCACAGATACGCAGTATTTT